This is a list of T cell receptor beta chains from one sample in a study of identical twins. Using its own MiXCR run on the 5' RACE reads, TCRdb lists one record per CDR3 protein. The table has about 490,000 distinct CDR3 sequences, nearly 15% seen once. These same data were also listed under a study on yellow fever vaccine responses in identical twins.

Specimen: CD4+ T cells sorted from blood. The source of these receptors is a woman aged 18-35 years in good health. Both conserved end residues are part of each CDR3. D genes are given only for firm matches. Size is stated for part of the rows, as once, few or many counts, or as a class when the clone is expanded.

.,TRBV12-3/TRBV12-4,TRBJ2-2,.,TGTGCCAGCAGTTTCAGAGGAAGCACCGGGGAGCTGTTTTTT,CASSFRGSTGELFF
.,TRBV5-1,TRBJ2-3,once,TGCGCCAGCAGCTTGGATAGGGGTGTGGATACGCAGTATTTT,CASSLDRGVDTQYF
.,TRBV5-1,TRBJ2-1,many,TGCGCCAGCAGCCCGTTGGCTTCCTACAATGAGCAGTTCTTC,CASSPLASYNEQFF
.,TRBV6-5,TRBJ1-1,.,TGTGCCAGCAGTTACTCAGCCAGGGTAGGCGCTGAAGCTTTCTTT,CASSYSARVGAEAFF
TRBD2,TRBV9,TRBJ2-2,few,TGTGCCAGCAGCGTAGCTAGCGGGAGCGTGAACACCGGGGAGCTGTTTTTT,CASSVASGSVNTGELFF
.,TRBV12-3/TRBV12-4,TRBJ2-7,.,TGTGCCAGCAGTTTAGCGGGTACCCTTAGGGAAGAGCAGTACTTC,CASSLAGTLREEQYF
.,TRBV2,TRBJ1-1,.,TGTGCCAGCAGGAGGGATGAGAGGACCAATACTGAAGCTTTCTTT,CASRRDERTNTEAFF
TRBD2,TRBV10-3,TRBJ2-7,.,TGTGCCATCAGTGAGACTAGCGGGAGTTACGAGCAGTACTTC,CAISETSGSYEQYF
TRBD2,TRBV5-1,TRBJ2-3,.,TGCGCCAGCAGACGAGCGGGAGGGCCTGGAGATACGCAGTATTTT,CASRRAGGPGDTQYF
TRBD1,TRBV10-3,TRBJ2-1,few,TGTGCCATCAGTGGTAGACAGGGTTATGAGCAGTTCTTC,CAISGRQGYEQFF
.,TRBV12-3/TRBV12-4,TRBJ2-1,.,TGTGCCAGCAGTTTGGGGCTAGAGGACAATGAGCAGTTCTTC,CASSLGLEDNEQFF
.,TRBV12-3/TRBV12-4,TRBJ2-7,few,TGTGCCAGCAGTTTAGGGATAGGGTTCTCCTACGAGCAGTACTTC,CASSLGIGFSYEQYF
TRBD1,TRBV28,TRBJ1-1,.,TGTGCCAGCAGTTCTAGGGACAGGGTGAGGGACACTGAAGCTTTCTTT,CASSSRDRVRDTEAFF
.,TRBV28,TRBJ2-3,.,TGTGCCAGCAGCTCCCAAGGGAAGAGTCCAGATACGCAGTATTTT,CASSSQGKSPDTQYF
TRBD2,TRBV6-1,TRBJ2-1,.,TGTGCCAGTGCCCGGGGGGGACTAGCGGGACTTGGTGCGGGGGAGCAGTTCTTC,CASARGGLAGLGAGEQFF
TRBD2,TRBV7-6,TRBJ2-2,few,TGTGCCAGCAGCTTTTCCCGTGAGCGGGAGGGCCCCGGGGAGCTGTTTTTT,CASSFSREREGPGELFF
.,TRBV12-5,TRBJ2-1,.,TGTGCTAGTGGCCCCCTGGGGTCCACCGAGCAGTTCTTC,CASGPLGSTEQFF
.,TRBV7-3,TRBJ2-1,many,TGTGCCAGCAGCTCAGCCGTGGGCTCCTACAATGAGCAGTTCTTC,CASSSAVGSYNEQFF
TRBD2,TRBV20-1,TRBJ2-5,few,TGCAGTGCTAGAGACGGGACTAAAGAGACCCAGTACTTC,CSARDGTKETQYF
TRBD2,TRBV7-9,TRBJ2-5,many,TGTGCCAGCAGTCCGGGACTAGCTATTCAAGAGACCCAGTACTTC,CASSPGLAIQETQYF
.,TRBV28,TRBJ2-7,many,TGTGCCAGCAGTTTAGCGGGCCTCTACGAGCAGTACTTC,CASSLAGLYEQYF
TRBD1,TRBV10-3,TRBJ2-7,.,TGTGCCATCAGGGAACAGGGGGCCAGCGAGCAGTACTTC,CAIREQGASEQYF
.,TRBV4-1,TRBJ2-4,few,TGCGCCAGCAGCCAAGAACCCGTACTAGCCAAAAACATTCAGTACTTC,CASSQEPVLAKNIQYF
TRBD2,TRBV9,TRBJ2-2,few,TGTGCCAGCAGCCCTAGAGGGACTACCAAAACCACCGGGGAGCTGTTTTTT,CASSPRGTTKTTGELFF
.,TRBV27,TRBJ2-3,many,TGTGCCAGCACCAAAACCACGGGGGTCGAGGGATCCACGCAGTATTTT,CASTKTTGVEGSTQYF
.,TRBV12-3/TRBV12-4,TRBJ2-2,few,TGTGCCAGCAGTTTAAGTCCCCCTGCCGACACCGGGGAGCTGTTTTTT,CASSLSPPADTGELFF
.,TRBV11-2,TRBJ2-7,many,TGTGCCAGCAGCTTAGGTCCCGAGCAGTACTTC,CASSLGPEQYF
.,TRBV9,TRBJ1-1,once,TGTGCCAGCAGCGTTACGGAACTCATGAACACTGAAGCTTTCTTT,CASSVTELMNTEAFF
.,TRBV6-5,TRBJ2-6,.,TGTGCCAGCAGTTACGCCATCTCTGGGGCCAACGTCCTGACTTTC,CASSYAISGANVLTF
TRBD2,TRBV12-3/TRBV12-4,TRBJ2-3,few,TGTGCCAGCAGGTTACTGACTAGCGGGACGCAGTATTTT,CASRLLTSGTQYF
TRBD2,TRBV5-5,TRBJ2-3,.,TGTGCCAACAGCCGGGGACTAGCGGGAGGGACAGATACGCAGTATTTT,CANSRGLAGGTDTQYF
TRBD2,TRBV12-3/TRBV12-4,TRBJ2-1,.,TGTGCCTTCAGTTTAGTGGGTAGCGGGAGGGCGTACAATGAGCAGTTCTTC,CAFSLVGSGRAYNEQFF
TRBD1,TRBV7-8,TRBJ1-5,.,TGTGCCAGCAGCTTGAGGGGACAGGGGGCGTACGACGGTCAGCCCCAGCATTTT,CASSLRGQGAYDGQPQHF
.,TRBV7-2,TRBJ2-5,.,TGTGCCAGCAGCCTAGGACTAGGGGGAGAGACCCAGTACTTC,CASSLGLGGETQYF
.,TRBV4-2,TRBJ1-5,few,TGTGCCAGCAGCCAAGACGGGGGCTTGGGCAATCAGCCCCAGCATTTT,CASSQDGGLGNQPQHF
.,TRBV6-5,TRBJ2-6,few,TGTGCCAGCAGTTATGGTCTCTCTGGGGCCAACGTCCTGACTTTC,CASSYGLSGANVLTF
.,TRBV7-6,TRBJ2-5,few,TGTGCCAGCAGCTTAGGTTTGAGTTTACAAGAGACCCAGTACTTC,CASSLGLSLQETQYF
TRBD2,TRBV7-9,TRBJ2-1,few,TGTGCCAGCAGCTTCCCCCCCAGACTAGCGGGGAGCAATGAGCAGTTCTTC,CASSFPPRLAGSNEQFF
.,TRBV7-9,TRBJ1-1,.,TGTGCCAGCAGGGACATTGGTGAAGCTTTCTTT,CASRDIGEAFF
.,TRBV12-3/TRBV12-4,TRBJ2-5,.,TGTGCCAGCCGACCCCCAGTCCAAGAGACCCAGTACTTC,CASRPPVQETQYF
TRBD2,TRBV29-1,TRBJ2-1,.,TGCAGCGTGCTTGCGGGGGTCTACAATGAGCAGTTCTTC,CSVLAGVYNEQFF
.,TRBV6-1,TRBJ1-1,few,TGTGCCAGCAGAGTTAGGACGGGGAACACTGAAGCTTTCTTT,CASRVRTGNTEAFF
.,TRBV10-3,TRBJ2-2,.,TGTGCCATCAGGGACGGTACAGGGAACACCGGGGAGCTGTTTTTT,CAIRDGTGNTGELFF
TRBD2,TRBV6-1,TRBJ2-3,.,TGTGCCAGCAGCGGCCTAGCGGGGGAGAGCACAGATACGCAGTATTTT,CASSGLAGESTDTQYF
.,TRBV7-9,TRBJ1-1,many,TGTGCCAGCAGCCGGGGGGGTAAGGACACTGAAGCTTTCTTT,CASSRGGKDTEAFF